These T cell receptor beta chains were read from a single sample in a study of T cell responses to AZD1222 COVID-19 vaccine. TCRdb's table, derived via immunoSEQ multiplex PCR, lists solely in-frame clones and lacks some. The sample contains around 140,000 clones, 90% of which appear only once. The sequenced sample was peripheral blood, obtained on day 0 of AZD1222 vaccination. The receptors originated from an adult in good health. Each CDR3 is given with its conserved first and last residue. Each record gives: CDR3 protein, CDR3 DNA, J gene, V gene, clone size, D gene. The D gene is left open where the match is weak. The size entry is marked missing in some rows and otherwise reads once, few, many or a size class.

CDR3: CSVDRAGNTEAFF
DNA: TGCAGCGTTGACAGGGCCGGGAACACTGAAGCTTTCTTT
J: TRBJ1-1
V: TRBV29-1
size: NA
D: NA

CDR3: CASSESADTQYF
DNA: TGTGCCAGCAGTGAATCAGCAGATACGCAGTATTTT
J: TRBJ2-3
V: TRBV25-1
size: NA
D: NA

CDR3: CASSIAPQGGTEAFF
DNA: TGTGCCAGTAGTATAGCCCCACAGGGGGGCACTGAAGCTTTCTTT
J: TRBJ1-1
V: TRBV19
size: NA
D: TRBD1

CDR3: CASSESVGRPSYEQYF
DNA: TGTGCCAGCAGTGAATCGGTAGGCAGACCCTCCTACGAGCAGTACTTC
J: TRBJ2-7
V: TRBV6-1
size: NA
D: NA

CDR3: CSVGGRSGANVLTF
DNA: TGCAGCGTTGGGGGGCGCTCTGGGGCCAACGTCCTGACTTTC
J: TRBJ2-6
V: TRBV29-1
size: NA
D: NA

CDR3: CASSQVIGTDTQYF
DNA: TGTGCCAGCAGCCAAGTTATTGGCACAGATACGCAGTATTTT
J: TRBJ2-3
V: TRBV3-1/TRBV3-2
size: NA
D: NA

CDR3: CAISGQTYEQYF
DNA: TGTGCCATCAGCGGACAGACCTACGAGCAGTACTTC
J: TRBJ2-7
V: TRBV10-3
size: once
D: NA

CDR3: CRGGDPFSGYTF
DNA: TGCAGGGGGGGCGATCCTTTCAGTGGCTACACCTTC
J: TRBJ1-2
V: TRBV29-1
size: many
D: NA

CDR3: CASSIGVNRMNTEAFF
DNA: TGTGCCAGTAGTATAGGCGTAAACCGCATGAACACTGAAGCTTTCTTT
J: TRBJ1-1
V: TRBV19
size: NA
D: NA

CDR3: CASSYSTGGNYGYTF
DNA: TGTGCCAGCAGTTACTCGACAGGGGGCAACTATGGCTACACCTTC
J: TRBJ1-2
V: TRBV6-2/TRBV6-3
size: NA
D: TRBD1

CDR3: CAIRSRDKSYEQYF
DNA: TGTGCCATCAGGTCCCGGGACAAATCCTACGAGCAGTACTTC
J: TRBJ2-7
V: TRBV10-3
size: NA
D: NA

CDR3: CASKTGQGSTDTQYF
DNA: TGTGCCAGCAAAACTGGACAGGGGAGCACAGATACGCAGTATTTT
J: TRBJ2-3
V: TRBV11-3
size: NA
D: TRBD1

CDR3: CASSQAWGGNQPQHF
DNA: TGCGCCAGCAGCCAAGCCTGGGGAGGCAATCAGCCCCAGCATTTT
J: TRBJ1-5
V: TRBV4-3
size: NA
D: NA

CDR3: CASSAGSTREKLFF
DNA: TGTGCCAGCAGCGCCGGGAGCACCAGGGAAAAACTGTTTTTT
J: TRBJ1-4
V: TRBV5-4
size: NA
D: NA

CDR3: CASRKTAGGNTEAFF
DNA: TGTGCCAGTAGGAAGACTGCAGGGGGCAACACTGAAGCTTTCTTT
J: TRBJ1-1
V: TRBV19
size: NA
D: TRBD1

CDR3: CASSYSPEPYGYTF
DNA: TGTGCCAGCAGTTACTCCCCGGAGCCCTATGGCTACACCTTC
J: TRBJ1-2
V: TRBV6-2/TRBV6-3
size: NA
D: NA

CDR3: CAWSVTHQPQHF
DNA: TGTGCCTGGAGTGTAACACATCAGCCCCAGCATTTT
J: TRBJ1-5
V: TRBV30
size: NA
D: NA

CDR3: CASSLGRGLPGAFF
DNA: TGCGCCAGCAGCTTGGGCCGGGGGCTACCCGGAGCTTTCTTT
J: TRBJ1-1
V: TRBV5-1
size: NA
D: NA

CDR3: CASSEMVGRDTDTQYF
DNA: TGTGCCAGCAGTGAAATGGTCGGCAGGGATACAGATACGCAGTATTTT
J: TRBJ2-3
V: TRBV6-1
size: NA
D: NA

CDR3: CASSISPPPGIAIYF
DNA: TGTGCCAGTAGTATCTCTCCCCCCCCGGGCATCGCCATATATTTT
J: TRBJ1-3
V: TRBV19
size: NA
D: NA

CDR3: CASSVNPGPYEQYF
DNA: TGTGCCAGCAGCGTAAACCCAGGTCCATACGAGCAGTACTTC
J: TRBJ2-7
V: TRBV9
size: once
D: NA

CDR3: CASSLTGAVSTEAFF
DNA: TGTGCCAGCAGCTTAACAGGGGCGGTGAGCACTGAAGCTTTCTTT
J: TRBJ1-1
V: TRBV7-3
size: NA
D: NA

CDR3: CASNQYNEQFF
DNA: TGTGCCAGCAACCAGTACAATGAGCAGTTCTTC
J: TRBJ2-1
V: TRBV12-3/TRBV12-4
size: NA
D: NA

CDR3: CASSPGQDRPGYGYTF
DNA: TGCGCCAGCAGCCCGGGACAGGACAGACCTGGCTATGGCTACACCTTC
J: TRBJ1-2
V: TRBV5-1
size: NA
D: TRBD1

CDR3: CASSLVSGGSYEQYF
DNA: TGCGCCAGCAGCTTGGTTAGCGGGGGAAGCTACGAGCAGTACTTC
J: TRBJ2-7
V: TRBV5-1
size: NA
D: TRBD2

CDR3: CASSQDRLRIYGYTF
DNA: TGCGCCAGCAGCCAAGATAGGCTACGGATCTATGGCTACACCTTC
J: TRBJ1-2
V: TRBV4-3
size: NA
D: NA

CDR3: CASSLGAREPPNSPLHF
DNA: TGTGCCAGCAGCTTAGGCGCCAGGGAACCTCCTAATTCACCCCTCCACTTT
J: TRBJ1-6
V: TRBV7-9
size: NA
D: NA

CDR3: CASSTRNQPQHF
DNA: TGTGCCAGCAGCACGAGAAATCAGCCCCAGCATTTT
J: TRBJ1-5
V: TRBV2
size: NA
D: NA

CDR3: CASSKIGLRGYTF
DNA: TGTGCCAGCAGCAAAATAGGATTACGGGGCTACACCTTC
J: TRBJ1-2
V: TRBV6-6
size: NA
D: NA

CDR3: CASSYVTDTQYF
DNA: TGTGCCAGCTCGTACGTAACAGATACGCAGTATTTT
J: TRBJ2-3
V: TRBV18
size: NA
D: NA

CDR3: CASSSRGTLANEKLFF
DNA: TGTGCCAGCAGCTCGCGGGGGACCTTGGCTAATGAAAAACTGTTTTTT
J: TRBJ1-4
V: TRBV7-3
size: NA
D: NA

CDR3: CASSRGQFYEQYF
DNA: TGTGCCAGTAGTAGGGGACAGTTCTACGAGCAGTACTTC
J: TRBJ2-7
V: TRBV19
size: NA
D: TRBD1

CDR3: CASRQGLSQPQHF
DNA: TGTGCCAGCAGACAGGGTTTGAGTCAGCCCCAGCATTTT
J: TRBJ1-5
V: TRBV28
size: NA
D: NA

CDR3: CASSQDLDRAIAKNIQYF
DNA: TGTGCCAGCAGCCAAGATCTGGACAGGGCGATAGCCAAAAACATTCAGTACTTC
J: TRBJ2-4
V: TRBV4-2
size: NA
D: TRBD1

CDR3: CASGKTGVSTDTQYF
DNA: TGTGCCAGCGGAAAGACAGGGGTGAGCACAGATACGCAGTATTTT
J: TRBJ2-3
V: TRBV3-1/TRBV3-2
size: NA
D: TRBD1

CDR3: CASSDSSFNSPLHF
DNA: TGTGCCAGCAGCGACAGCTCTTTTAATTCACCCCTCCACTTT
J: TRBJ1-6
V: TRBV9
size: NA
D: NA

CDR3: CATSEPRTGQETQYF
DNA: TGTGCCACCAGTGAACCCAGGACGGGGCAAGAGACCCAGTACTTC
J: TRBJ2-5
V: TRBV24-1
size: NA
D: NA

CDR3: CASGTGDDTEAFF
DNA: TGTGCTAGTGGAACAGGGGACGACACTGAAGCTTTCTTT
J: TRBJ1-1
V: TRBV12-5
size: NA
D: TRBD1

CDR3: CAIEETDSHEQYF
DNA: TGTGCCATTGAAGAAACTGACAGCCACGAGCAGTACTTC
J: TRBJ2-7
V: TRBV10-3
size: NA
D: NA

CDR3: CASSLGARYEQYF
DNA: TGCGCCAGCAGCTTGGGAGCCCGCTACGAGCAGTACTTC
J: TRBJ2-7
V: TRBV5-1
size: once
D: NA

CDR3: CASSTGIGPYGYTF
DNA: TGTGCCAGTAGTACCGGGATTGGCCCCTATGGCTACACCTTC
J: TRBJ1-2
V: TRBV19
size: NA
D: NA

CDR3: CASSHPMKAGCNYEQYF
DNA: TGCGCCAGCAGCCACCCCATGAAAGCGGGATGTAACTACGAGCAGTACTTC
J: TRBJ2-7
V: TRBV4-3
size: NA
D: TRBD2